The text below deals with one T cell receptor beta chain. This sample was included in a study of blood T cell repertoires in COVID-19. Study-level background: Specimens from acute and convalescent COVID-19 originated in the United States, Italy and Spain.

Produced via immunoSEQ multiplex PCR; TCRdb's table is partial and in-frame only. This table holds about 73,000 clones, 65% to 85% found once. Source material: peripheral blood. This receptor was obtained from an elderly man with active or convalescent COVID-19.

The CDR3 region is CASSLSGQSNQPQHF. Written as DNA, the CDR3 is TGTGCCAGCAGTCTTTCGGGACAGAGCAATCAGCCCCAGCATTTT. The chain joins TRBV2 to TRBJ1-5; 7 positions agree with TRBD1. Germline V gene data show CDR1 as SNHLY and CDR2 as FYNNEI. V lost 5 bases to trimming and J lost 1 base; unmatched junction nucleotides: 5. The CDR3 sequence is 15 residues long. The variable domain in full, with the rest retrieved from reference TRBV2 and TRBJ1-5, is EPEVTQTPSHQVTQMGQEVILRCVPISNHLYFYWYRQILGQKVEFLVSFYNNEISEKSEIFDDQFSVERPDGSNFTLKIRSTKLEDSAMYFCASSLSGQSNQPQHFGDGTRLSIL.